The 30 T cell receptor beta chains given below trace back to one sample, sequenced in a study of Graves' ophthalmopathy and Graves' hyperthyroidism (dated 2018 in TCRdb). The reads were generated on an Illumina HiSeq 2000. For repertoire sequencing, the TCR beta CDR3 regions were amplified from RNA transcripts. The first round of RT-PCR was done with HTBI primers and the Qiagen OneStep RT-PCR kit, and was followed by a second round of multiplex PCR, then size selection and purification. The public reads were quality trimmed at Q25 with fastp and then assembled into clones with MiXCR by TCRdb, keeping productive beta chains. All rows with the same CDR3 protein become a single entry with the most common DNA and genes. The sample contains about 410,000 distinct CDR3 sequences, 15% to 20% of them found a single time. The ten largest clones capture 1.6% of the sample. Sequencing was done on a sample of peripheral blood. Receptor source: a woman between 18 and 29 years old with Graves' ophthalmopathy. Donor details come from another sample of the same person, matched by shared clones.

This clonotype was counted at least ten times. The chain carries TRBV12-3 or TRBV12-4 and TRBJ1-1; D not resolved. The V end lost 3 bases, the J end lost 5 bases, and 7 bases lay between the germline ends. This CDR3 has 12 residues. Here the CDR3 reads CASSLGETEAFF. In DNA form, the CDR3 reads TGTGCCAGCAGTTTGGGTGAAACTGAAGCTTTCTTT.

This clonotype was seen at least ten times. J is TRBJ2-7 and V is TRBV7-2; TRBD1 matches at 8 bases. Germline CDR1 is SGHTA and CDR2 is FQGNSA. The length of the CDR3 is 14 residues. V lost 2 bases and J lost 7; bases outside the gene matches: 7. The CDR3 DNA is TGTGCCAGCAGCTTATTCGGACAGGGAAGGGAGCAGTACTTC. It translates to CASSLFGQGREQYF.

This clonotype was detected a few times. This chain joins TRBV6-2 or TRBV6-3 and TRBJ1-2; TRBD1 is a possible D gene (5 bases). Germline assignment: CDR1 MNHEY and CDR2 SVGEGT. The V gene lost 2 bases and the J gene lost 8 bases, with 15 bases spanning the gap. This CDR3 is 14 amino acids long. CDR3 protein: CASSYDEGRRGYTF. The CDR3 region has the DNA TGTGCCAGCAGTTACGACGAGGGGAGACGGGGCTACACCTTC.

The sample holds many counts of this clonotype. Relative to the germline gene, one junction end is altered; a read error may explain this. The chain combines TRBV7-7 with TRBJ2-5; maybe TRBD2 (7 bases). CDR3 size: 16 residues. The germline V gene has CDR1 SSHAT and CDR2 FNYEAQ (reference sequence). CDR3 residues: CASSSGRGGNQETQYF. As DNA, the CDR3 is TGTGCTAGCAGCTCGGGCAGGGGAGGGAATCAAGAGACCCAGTACTTC.

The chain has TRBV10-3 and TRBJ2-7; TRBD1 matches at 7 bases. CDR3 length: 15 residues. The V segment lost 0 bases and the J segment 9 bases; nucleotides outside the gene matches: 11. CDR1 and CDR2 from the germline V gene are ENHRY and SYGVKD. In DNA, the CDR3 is TGTGCCATCAGTGAGTCGGACAGGCGTCCCCCCCGGCAGTACTTC. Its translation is CAISESDRRPPRQYF.

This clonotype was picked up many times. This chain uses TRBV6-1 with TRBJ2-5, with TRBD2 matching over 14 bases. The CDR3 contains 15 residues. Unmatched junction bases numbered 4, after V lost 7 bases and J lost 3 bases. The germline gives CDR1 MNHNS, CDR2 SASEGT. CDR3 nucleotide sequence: TGTGCCAGCACCCCGGGACTAGCGGGAGAAGAGACCCAGTACTTC. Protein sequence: CASTPGLAGEETQYF.

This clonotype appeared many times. CDR3 sequence reads: CASSTLGTAYYEQYF. The CDR3 bases are TGTGCCAGCAGCACGTTGGGGACAGCCTACTACGAGCAGTACTTC. The chain has TRBV6-1 and TRBJ2-7; 7 nucleotides match TRBD1. The CDR3 runs to 15 residues. The germline CDR1 and CDR2 sequences are MNHNS and SASEGT. V lost 6 bases and J lost 3; bases outside the gene matches: 11.

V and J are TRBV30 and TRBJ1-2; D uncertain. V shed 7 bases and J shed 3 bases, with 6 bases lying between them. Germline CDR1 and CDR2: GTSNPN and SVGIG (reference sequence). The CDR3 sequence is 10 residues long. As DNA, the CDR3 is TGTGCCTTGACGCACTATGGCTACACCTTC. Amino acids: CALTHYGYTF.

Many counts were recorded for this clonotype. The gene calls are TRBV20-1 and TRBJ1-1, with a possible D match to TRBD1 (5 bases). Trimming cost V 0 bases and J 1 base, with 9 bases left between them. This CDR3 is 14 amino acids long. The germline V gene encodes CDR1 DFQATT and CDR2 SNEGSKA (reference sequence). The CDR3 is CSARDRGGNTEAFF. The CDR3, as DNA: TGCAGTGCTAGAGATCGGGGCGGGAACACTGAAGCTTTCTTT.

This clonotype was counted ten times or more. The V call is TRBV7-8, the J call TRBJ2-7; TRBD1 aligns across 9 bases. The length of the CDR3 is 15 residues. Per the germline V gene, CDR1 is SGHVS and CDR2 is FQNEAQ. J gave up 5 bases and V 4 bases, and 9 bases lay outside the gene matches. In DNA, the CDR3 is TGTGCCAGCAGCTCCCGACAGGGGGTAACCCACGAGCAGTACTTC. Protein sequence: CASSSRQGVTHEQYF.

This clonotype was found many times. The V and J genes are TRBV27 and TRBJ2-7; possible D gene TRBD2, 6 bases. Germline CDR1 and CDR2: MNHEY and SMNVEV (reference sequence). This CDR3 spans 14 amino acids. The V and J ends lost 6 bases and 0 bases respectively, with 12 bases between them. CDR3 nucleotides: TGTGCCAGCAGGGACTATACTCTCTCCTACGAGCAGTACTTC. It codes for CASRDYTLSYEQYF.

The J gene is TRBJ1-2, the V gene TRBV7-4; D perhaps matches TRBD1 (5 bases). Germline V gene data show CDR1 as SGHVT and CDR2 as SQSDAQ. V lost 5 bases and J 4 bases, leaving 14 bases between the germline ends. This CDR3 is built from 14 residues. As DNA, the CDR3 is TGTGCCAGCAGCCCACCTGACAGCTCCTATGGCTACACCTTC. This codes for CASSPPDSSYGYTF.

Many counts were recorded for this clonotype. CDR3 DNA: TGCAGCGTTGGACTAGTTTGGGGCAGCGGGGAGCTGTTTTTT. Its protein product is CSVGLVWGSGELFF. This chain joins TRBV29-1 and TRBJ2-2, with D tentatively TRBD2 (6 bases). CDR3 length: 14 residues. Trimming pared 4 bases from V and 7 bases from J, leaving 16 bases between. Per germline, CDR1 SQVTM and CDR2 ANQGSEA.

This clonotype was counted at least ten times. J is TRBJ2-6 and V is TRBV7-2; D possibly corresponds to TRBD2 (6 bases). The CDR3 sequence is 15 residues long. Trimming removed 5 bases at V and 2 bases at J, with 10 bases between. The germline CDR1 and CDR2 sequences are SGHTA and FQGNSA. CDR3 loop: CASSGAGPGANVLTF. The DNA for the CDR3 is TGTGCCAGCAGCGGGGCGGGGCCTGGGGCCAACGTCCTGACTTTC.

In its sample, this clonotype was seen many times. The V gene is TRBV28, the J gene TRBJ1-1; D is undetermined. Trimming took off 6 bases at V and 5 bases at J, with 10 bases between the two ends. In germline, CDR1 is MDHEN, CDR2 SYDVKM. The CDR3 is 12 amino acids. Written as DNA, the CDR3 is TGTGCCAGCAGCTTAGCGGGGACTGAAGCTTTCTTT. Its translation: CASSLAGTEAFF.

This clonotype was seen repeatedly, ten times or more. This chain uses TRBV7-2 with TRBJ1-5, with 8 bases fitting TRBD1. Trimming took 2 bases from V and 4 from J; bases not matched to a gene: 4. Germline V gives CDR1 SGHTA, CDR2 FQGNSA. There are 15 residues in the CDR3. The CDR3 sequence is CASSLPTGGNQPQHF. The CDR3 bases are TGTGCCAGCAGCTTACCTACAGGGGGAAATCAGCCCCAGCATTTT. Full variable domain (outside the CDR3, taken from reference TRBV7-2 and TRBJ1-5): GAGVSQSPSNKVTEKGKDVELRCDPISGHTALYWYRQSLGQGLEFLIYFQGNSAPDKSGLPSDRFSAERTGGSVSTLTIQRTQQEDSAVYLCASSLPTGGNQPQHFGDGTRLSIL.

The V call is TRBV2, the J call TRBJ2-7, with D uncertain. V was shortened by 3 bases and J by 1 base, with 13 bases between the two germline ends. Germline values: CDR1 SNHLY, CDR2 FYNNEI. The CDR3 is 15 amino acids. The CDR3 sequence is CASSDPQDSSYEQYF. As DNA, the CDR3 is TGTGCCAGCAGTGACCCCCAGGATTCTTCCTACGAGCAGTACTTC.

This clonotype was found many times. The CDR3 here is CASSESMGLAVYEQYF. For the CDR3, the DNA is TGCGCCAGCAGTGAGTCGATGGGACTAGCGGTTTACGAGCAGTACTTC. The gene calls are TRBV10-2 and TRBJ2-7, with 11 bases aligning to TRBD2. The germline CDR1 and CDR2 sequences are WSHSY and SAAADI. This CDR3 is 16 amino acids long. With V trimmed by 0 bases and J by 4 bases, 5 bases remained unmatched.

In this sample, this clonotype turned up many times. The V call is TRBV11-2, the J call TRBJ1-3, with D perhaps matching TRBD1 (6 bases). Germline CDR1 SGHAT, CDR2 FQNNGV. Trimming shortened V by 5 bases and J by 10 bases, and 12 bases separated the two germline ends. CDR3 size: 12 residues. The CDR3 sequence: CASSTDRGTIYF. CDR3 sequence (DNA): TGTGCCAGCAGCACGGACAGAGGGACCATATATTTT.

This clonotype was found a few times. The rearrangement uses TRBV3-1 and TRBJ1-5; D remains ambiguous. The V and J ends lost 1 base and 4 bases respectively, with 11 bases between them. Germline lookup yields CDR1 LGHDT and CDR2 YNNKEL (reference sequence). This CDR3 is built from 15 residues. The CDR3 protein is CASSQAPGTNQPQHF. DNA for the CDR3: TGTGCCAGCAGCCAAGCCCCAGGCACGAATCAGCCCCAGCATTTT.

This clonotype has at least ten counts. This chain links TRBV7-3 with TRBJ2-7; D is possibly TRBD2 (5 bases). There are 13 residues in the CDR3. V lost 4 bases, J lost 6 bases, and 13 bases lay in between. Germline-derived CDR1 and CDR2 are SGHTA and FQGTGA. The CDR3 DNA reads TGTGCCAGCAGCTCCACACTAGTTACCGAGCAGTACTTC. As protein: CASSSTLVTEQYF.

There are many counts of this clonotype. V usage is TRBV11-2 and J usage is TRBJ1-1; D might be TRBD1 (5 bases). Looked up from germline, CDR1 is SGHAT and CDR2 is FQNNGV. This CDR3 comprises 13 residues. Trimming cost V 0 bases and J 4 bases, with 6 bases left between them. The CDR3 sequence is CASSLERGTEAFF. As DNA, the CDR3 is TGTGCCAGCAGCTTAGAGAGGGGCACTGAAGCTTTCTTT.

Here the CDR3 reads CASSNRGAKNTEAFF. For the CDR3, the DNA is TGTGCCAGCAGTAACCGAGGGGCGAAGAACACTGAAGCTTTCTTT. The V gene is TRBV12-3 or TRBV12-4, the J gene TRBJ1-1, with a weak D call TRBD1 (5 bases). This CDR3 has 15 amino acids. V lost 5 bases and J lost 1, with 14 bases in between.

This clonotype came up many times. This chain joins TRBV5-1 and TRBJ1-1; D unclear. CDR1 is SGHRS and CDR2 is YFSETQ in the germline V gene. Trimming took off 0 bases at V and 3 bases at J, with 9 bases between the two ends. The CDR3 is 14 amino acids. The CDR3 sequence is CASSLGGADTEAFF. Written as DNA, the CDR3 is TGCGCCAGCAGCTTGGGGGGAGCGGACACTGAAGCTTTCTTT.

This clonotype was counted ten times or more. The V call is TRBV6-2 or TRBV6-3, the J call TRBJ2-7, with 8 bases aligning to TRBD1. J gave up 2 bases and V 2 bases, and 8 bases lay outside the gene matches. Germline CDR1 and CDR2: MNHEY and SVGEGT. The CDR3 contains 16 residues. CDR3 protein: CASSYVTRTGPYEQYF. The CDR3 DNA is TGTGCCAGCAGTTACGTTACGAGGACAGGGCCCTACGAGCAGTACTTC.

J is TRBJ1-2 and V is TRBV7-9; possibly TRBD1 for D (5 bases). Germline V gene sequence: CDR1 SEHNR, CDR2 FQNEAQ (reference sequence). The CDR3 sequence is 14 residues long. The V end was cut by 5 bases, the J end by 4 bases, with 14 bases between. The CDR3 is CASSTSDTGYGYTF. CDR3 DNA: TGTGCCAGCAGCACTTCGGACACGGGCTATGGCTACACCTTC.

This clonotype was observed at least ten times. CDR3 nucleotides: TGTGCCAGCAGCCAAGATCGCTTGGGTGGCTACACCTTC. Translating gives CASSQDRLGGYTF. J is TRBJ1-2 and V is TRBV14; D unresolved. The CDR3 consists of 13 residues. Germline V gives CDR1 SGHDN, CDR2 FVKESK. The V gene lost 0 bases and the J gene lost 7 bases, with 9 bases spanning the gap.

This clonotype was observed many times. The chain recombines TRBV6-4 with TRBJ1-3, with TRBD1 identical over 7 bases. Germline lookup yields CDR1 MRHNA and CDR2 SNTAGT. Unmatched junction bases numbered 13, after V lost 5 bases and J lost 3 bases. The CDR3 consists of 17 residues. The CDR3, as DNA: TGTGCCAGCAGTCGCCCTACTATAGGGGGCTTTGGAAACACCATATATTTT. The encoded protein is CASSRPTIGGFGNTIYF.

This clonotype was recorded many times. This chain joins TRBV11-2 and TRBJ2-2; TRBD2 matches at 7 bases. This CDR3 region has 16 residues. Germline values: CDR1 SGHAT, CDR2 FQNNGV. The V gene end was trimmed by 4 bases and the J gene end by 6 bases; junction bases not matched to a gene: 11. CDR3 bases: TGTGCCAGCAGCTCCCCTGCGGGAGCGGGTCCCGGGGAGCTGTTTTTT. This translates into CASSSPAGAGPGELFF. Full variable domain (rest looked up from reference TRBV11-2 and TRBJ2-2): EAGVAQSPRYKIIEKRQSVAFWCNPISGHATLYWYQQILGQGPKLLIQFQNNGVVDDSQLPKDRFSAERLKGVDSTLKIQPAKLEDSAVYLCASSSPAGAGPGELFFGEGSRLTVL.

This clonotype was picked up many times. CDR3: CSATLAGVLGAQYF. CDR3 nucleotides: TGCAGTGCCACCCTAGCGGGGGTCCTCGGGGCCCAGTACTTC. The chain is built from TRBV20-1 and TRBJ2-5, with TRBD2 matching 10 bases. The CDR3 extends over 14 amino acids. From germline, CDR1 is DFQATT and CDR2 SNEGSKA (reference sequence). Losses at the gene ends were 6 bases for V and 9 bases for J; bases not matched to a gene: 13.